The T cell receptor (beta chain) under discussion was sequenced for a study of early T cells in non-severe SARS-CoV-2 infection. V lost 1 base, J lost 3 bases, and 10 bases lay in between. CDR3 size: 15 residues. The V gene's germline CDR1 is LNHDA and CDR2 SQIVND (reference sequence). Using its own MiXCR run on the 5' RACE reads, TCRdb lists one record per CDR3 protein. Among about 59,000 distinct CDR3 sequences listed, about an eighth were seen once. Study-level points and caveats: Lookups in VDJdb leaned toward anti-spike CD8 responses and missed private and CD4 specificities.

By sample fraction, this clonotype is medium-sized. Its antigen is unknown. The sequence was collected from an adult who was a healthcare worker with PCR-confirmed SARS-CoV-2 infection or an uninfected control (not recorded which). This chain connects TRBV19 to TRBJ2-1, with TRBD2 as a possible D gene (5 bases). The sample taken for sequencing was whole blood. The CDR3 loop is CASSIGGSIYNEQFF. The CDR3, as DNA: TGTGCCAGTAGTATAGGCGGGTCGATCTACAATGAGCAGTTCTTC.